A selection of T cell receptor beta chains follows, all from one sample in a study of blood T cell repertoires in COVID-19. Some clones are missing from TCRdb's copy, which holds only in-frame ones; the method was immunoSEQ multiplex PCR. The table has around 130,000 clones, about 89% seen once. Sample: peripheral blood. These receptors all come from a middle-aged man with active or convalescent COVID-19. CDR3s include the opening cysteine and the closing phenylalanine or tryptophan. D genes are given only for firm matches. Rows may omit the clone size; those that give it use once, few, many or a size class.

j_call: TRBJ2-7
d_call: TRBD1
clone_size: -
v_call: TRBV11-2
cdr3_aa: CASSPAGTGGYEQYF
cdr3_nt: TGTGCCAGCAGCCCCGCCGGGACAGGGGGCTACGAGCAGTACTTC

j_call: TRBJ2-2
d_call: -
clone_size: -
v_call: TRBV7-9
cdr3_aa: CASSSLDIKNTGELFF
cdr3_nt: TGTGCCAGCAGCTCGTTAGACATAAAAAACACCGGGGAGCTGTTTTTT

j_call: TRBJ2-5
d_call: TRBD2
clone_size: -
v_call: TRBV7-2
cdr3_aa: CASSLPLAGGVETQYF
cdr3_nt: TGTGCCAGCAGCTTACCCCTAGCGGGGGGGGTTGAGACCCAGTACTTC

j_call: TRBJ1-6
d_call: TRBD1
clone_size: -
v_call: TRBV30
cdr3_aa: CAWSLKGGTGGDSPLHF
cdr3_nt: TGTGCCTGGAGCCTTAAAGGTGGGACAGGGGGAGATTCACCCCTCCACTTT

j_call: TRBJ2-7
d_call: TRBD2
clone_size: -
v_call: TRBV4-1
cdr3_aa: CASSRLAGVGEQYF
cdr3_nt: TGCGCCAGCAGTCGGCTAGCGGGAGTTGGCGAGCAGTACTTC

j_call: TRBJ2-2
d_call: -
clone_size: -
v_call: TRBV7-2
cdr3_aa: CASSLGGLTGELFF
cdr3_nt: TGTGCCAGCAGCTTAGGGGGGCTCACCGGGGAGCTGTTTTTT

j_call: TRBJ2-2
d_call: TRBD2
clone_size: -
v_call: TRBV7-7
cdr3_aa: CASSYLAGDNTGELFF
cdr3_nt: TGTGCCAGCAGCTATCTAGCGGGAGATAACACCGGGGAGCTGTTTTTT

j_call: TRBJ1-6
d_call: -
clone_size: -
v_call: TRBV27
cdr3_aa: CASSLSGTLSPLHF
cdr3_nt: TGTGCCAGCAGTTTATCGGGGACTCTATCACCCCTCCACTTT

j_call: TRBJ2-2
d_call: TRBD2
clone_size: once
v_call: TRBV27
cdr3_aa: CASSFSPRLRLASRTGELFF
cdr3_nt: TGTGCCAGCAGTTTTAGTCCCCGACTCAGACTAGCCTCAAGGACCGGGGAGCTGTTTTTT

j_call: TRBJ2-7
d_call: TRBD2
clone_size: -
v_call: TRBV3-1/TRBV3-2
cdr3_aa: CASSPGGYEQYF
cdr3_nt: TGTGCCAGCAGCCCGGGAGGGTACGAGCAGTACTTC

j_call: TRBJ2-7
d_call: -
clone_size: -
v_call: TRBV2
cdr3_aa: CASSVLANYEQYF
cdr3_nt: TGTGCCAGCAGTGTCCTAGCGAACTACGAGCAGTACTTC

j_call: TRBJ2-1
d_call: -
clone_size: -
v_call: TRBV29-1
cdr3_aa: CSVEFSRGGVDNEQFF
cdr3_nt: TGCAGCGTTGAATTTTCGAGGGGGGGCGTGGACAATGAGCAGTTCTTC

j_call: TRBJ2-1
d_call: -
clone_size: -
v_call: TRBV24-1
cdr3_aa: CATQGPYNEQFF
cdr3_nt: TGTGCCACTCAGGGGCCCTACAATGAGCAGTTCTTC

j_call: TRBJ2-2
d_call: TRBD2
clone_size: -
v_call: TRBV6-2/TRBV6-3
cdr3_aa: CASSYMASGRGTGELFF
cdr3_nt: TGTGCCAGCAGTTATATGGCTAGCGGGAGGGGCACCGGGGAGCTGTTTTTT

j_call: TRBJ1-2
d_call: TRBD1
clone_size: once
v_call: TRBV5-4
cdr3_aa: CASSVGRDRANYGYTF
cdr3_nt: TGTGCCAGCAGCGTCGGCCGGGACAGAGCTAACTATGGCTACACCTTC

j_call: TRBJ1-1
d_call: -
clone_size: -
v_call: TRBV27
cdr3_aa: CASSLWGDGTSTEAFF
cdr3_nt: TGTGCCAGCAGTTTATGGGGGGACGGGACTAGCACTGAAGCTTTCTTT

j_call: TRBJ2-6
d_call: -
clone_size: -
v_call: TRBV6-2/TRBV6-3
cdr3_aa: CASSRDNSGANVLTF
cdr3_nt: TGTGCCAGCAGTAGGGACAACTCTGGGGCCAACGTCCTGACTTTC

j_call: TRBJ1-1
d_call: TRBD1
clone_size: once
v_call: TRBV23-1
cdr3_aa: CASSQMGQGLEAFF
cdr3_nt: TGCGCCAGCAGTCAAATGGGACAGGGGTTGGAGGCTTTCTTT

j_call: TRBJ1-6
d_call: TRBD1
clone_size: -
v_call: TRBV10-3
cdr3_aa: CAIRGTGSNSPLHF
cdr3_nt: TGTGCCATCAGGGGGACAGGGTCTAATTCACCCCTCCACTTT

j_call: TRBJ1-3
d_call: -
clone_size: -
v_call: TRBV5-1
cdr3_aa: CASSLATGGSGNTIYF
cdr3_nt: TGCGCCAGCAGCTTGGCCACAGGTGGCTCTGGAAACACCATATATTTT

j_call: TRBJ2-5
d_call: TRBD1
clone_size: -
v_call: TRBV25-1
cdr3_aa: CASSAGQGGSKTQYF
cdr3_nt: TGTGCCAGCAGTGCGGGACAGGGGGGCTCTAAGACCCAGTACTTC

j_call: TRBJ2-2
d_call: -
clone_size: -
v_call: TRBV28
cdr3_aa: CASSLGGWDTGELFF
cdr3_nt: TGTGCCAGCAGTTTAGGGGGGTGGGACACCGGGGAGCTGTTTTTT

j_call: TRBJ1-4
d_call: -
clone_size: -
v_call: TRBV28
cdr3_aa: CASSTNRHEKLFF
cdr3_nt: TGTGCCAGCAGTACTAATAGGCATGAAAAACTGTTTTTT

j_call: TRBJ2-7
d_call: -
clone_size: -
v_call: TRBV25-1
cdr3_aa: CASSGPQGRVTYEQYF
cdr3_nt: TGTGCCAGCAGTGGTCCACAGGGAAGAGTGACCTACGAGCAGTACTTC

j_call: TRBJ1-1
d_call: -
clone_size: -
v_call: TRBV6-2/TRBV6-3
cdr3_aa: CASSPTGLSVTEAFF
cdr3_nt: TGTGCCAGCAGTCCAACAGGGTTGTCCGTCACTGAAGCTTTCTTT

j_call: TRBJ2-3
d_call: -
clone_size: -
v_call: TRBV12-5
cdr3_aa: CASGLRREVDTQYF
cdr3_nt: TGTGCTAGTGGTTTGCGACGTGAGGTGGATACGCAGTATTTT

j_call: TRBJ1-4
d_call: -
clone_size: -
v_call: TRBV21-1
cdr3_aa: CASSRTGATNEKLFF
cdr3_nt: TGTGCCAGCAGTAGGACAGGAGCAACTAATGAAAAACTGTTTTTT

j_call: TRBJ2-3
d_call: -
clone_size: -
v_call: TRBV24-1
cdr3_aa: CATSDLASTDTQYF
cdr3_nt: TGTGCCACCAGTGATCTAGCTAGCACAGATACGCAGTATTTT

j_call: TRBJ2-5
d_call: -
clone_size: -
v_call: TRBV28
cdr3_aa: CASSSGVLETQYF
cdr3_nt: TGTGCCAGCAGTTCGGGAGTACTAGAGACCCAGTACTTC

j_call: TRBJ2-1
d_call: -
clone_size: once
v_call: TRBV5-1
cdr3_aa: CASSLNRNNEQFF
cdr3_nt: TGCGCCAGCAGCTTGAACAGAAACAATGAGCAGTTCTTC

j_call: TRBJ1-2
d_call: TRBD1
clone_size: few
v_call: TRBV29-1
cdr3_aa: CSVEPWTGYYGYTF
cdr3_nt: TGCAGCGTCGAACCGTGGACAGGGTATTATGGCTACACCTTC

j_call: TRBJ1-1
d_call: TRBD1
clone_size: once
v_call: TRBV28
cdr3_aa: CASRPQGVWAFF
cdr3_nt: TGTGCCAGCAGACCACAGGGGGTCTGGGCTTTCTTT

j_call: TRBJ1-2
d_call: TRBD1
clone_size: -
v_call: TRBV11-2
cdr3_aa: CASSPRRGGQAHGYTF
cdr3_nt: TGTGCCAGCAGCCCTAGAAGGGGGGGACAGGCACATGGCTACACCTTC

j_call: TRBJ2-5
d_call: -
clone_size: -
v_call: TRBV12-5
cdr3_aa: CASGNDKRETQYF
cdr3_nt: TGTGCTAGTGGTAATGATAAGCGAGAGACCCAGTACTTC

j_call: TRBJ1-2
d_call: -
clone_size: few
v_call: TRBV7-9
cdr3_aa: CASSPTSNYGYTF
cdr3_nt: TGTGCCAGCAGCCCGACATCTAACTATGGCTACACCTTC

j_call: TRBJ1-1
d_call: TRBD1
clone_size: -
v_call: TRBV23-1
cdr3_aa: CASSHGQGGLARMNTEAFF
cdr3_nt: TGCGCCAGCAGTCACGGACAGGGGGGTTTAGCGAGAATGAACACTGAAGCTTTCTTT

j_call: TRBJ1-5
d_call: TRBD1
clone_size: -
v_call: TRBV19
cdr3_aa: CASSASVQGTGQPQHF
cdr3_nt: TGTGCCAGTAGTGCGAGCGTACAGGGGACGGGTCAGCCCCAGCATTTT

j_call: TRBJ2-5
d_call: TRBD1
clone_size: -
v_call: TRBV23-1
cdr3_aa: CASSQRHKRTGQETQYF
cdr3_nt: TGCGCCAGCAGTCAACGACACAAGCGGACAGGCCAAGAGACCCAGTACTTC

j_call: TRBJ2-5
d_call: -
clone_size: -
v_call: TRBV19
cdr3_aa: CASSRHGGEETQYF
cdr3_nt: TGTGCCAGTAGTCGGCATGGAGGGGAGGAGACCCAGTACTTC

j_call: TRBJ1-1
d_call: -
clone_size: once
v_call: TRBV10-3
cdr3_aa: CAIKPFPGTEAFF
cdr3_nt: TGTGCCATCAAGCCATTCCCGGGCACTGAAGCTTTCTTT

j_call: TRBJ2-3
d_call: -
clone_size: -
v_call: TRBV4-1
cdr3_aa: CASSQRLDTQYF
cdr3_nt: TGCGCCAGCAGCCAGAGACTAGATACGCAGTATTTT

j_call: TRBJ2-1
d_call: -
clone_size: -
v_call: TRBV27
cdr3_aa: CASSLLSDSQNLQFF
cdr3_nt: TGTGCCAGCAGTTTACTCTCGGACAGTCAAAATCTGCAGTTCTTC

j_call: TRBJ2-2
d_call: TRBD2
clone_size: -
v_call: TRBV10-3
cdr3_aa: CAITKGLAGQGAGELFF
cdr3_nt: TGTGCCATCACCAAGGGACTAGCGGGACAGGGGGCCGGGGAGCTGTTTTTT